This T cell receptor beta chain is from a study of blood T cell repertoires in COVID-19. Study-level information: The United States, Italy and Spain supplied acute and convalescent COVID-19 samples.

The V end was cut by 4 bases, the J end by 5 bases, with 16 bases between. Germline CDR1 reads SGHDT; CDR2 reads YYEEEE. This CDR3 has 15 residues. Authors' data handling: Amplification with reference gene primers provided the estimates of nucleated cell counts. Only in-frame clones appear in the TCRdb table, and some are missing; sequencing was by immunoSEQ multiplex PCR. Clone size and the V and J calls come from that table; the DNA yielded D and trimming. The profile shows over 100,000 clones, approximately 88% of them singletons. The chain is built from TRBV5-6 and TRBJ2-1; the D gene is possibly TRBD2 (5 bases). This TCR came from a woman between 65 and 79 years old with acute or convalescent COVID-19. The sample taken for sequencing was peripheral blood. The chain's CDR3 is CASSPRSELDNEQFF. The CDR3 nucleotides read TGTGCCAGCAGCCCCCGTAGCGAGCTCGACAATGAGCAGTTCTTC.